The 22 T cell receptor beta chains listed next were all sequenced from one sample in a study of blood T cells in healthy people across ages (dated by TCRdb to the mid-2010s). The library relied on 5' RACE. This sample was sequenced with an Illumina HiSeq 2500. A second PCR of about 6 to 11 cycles was run with a J-beta primer mix and a sample-barcoded 5' primer. The public reads were quality trimmed at Q25 with fastp and then assembled into clones with MiXCR by TCRdb, keeping productive beta chains. CDR3 protein duplicates are merged, each entry listing the most common genes and DNA. Here the sample has 850,000 or so distinct CDR3 sequences; around 26% occur a single time. The top ten constitute 17% of the sample. Input material: blood. These receptor sequences come from a woman of 80 years or more in good health.

This clonotype occurred many times. This chain uses TRBV20-1 with TRBJ1-2; a weak D match, TRBD1 (5 bases). CDR3 size: 14 residues. Germline-derived CDR1 and CDR2 are DFQATT and SNEGSKA (reference sequence). Trimming shortened V by 1 base and J by 0 bases, and 9 bases separated the two germline ends. The CDR3: CSARARGPNYGYTF. CDR3 DNA sequence: TGCAGTGCTAGAGCGAGGGGCCCTAACTATGGCTACACCTTC.

Regarding this clonotype: With a much larger clone just one base away, this may be a read error. The chain couples TRBV6-5 to TRBJ2-3, with 12 bases identical to TRBD2. After removal of 1 base from V and 4 bases from J, the junction contained 6 bases not matched to a gene. This CDR3 has 17 residues. Per germline, CDR1 MNHEY and CDR2 SVGAGI. CDR3 protein: CASSYYLAGGLSDTQYF. CDR3 DNA sequence: TGTGCCAGCAGTTACTACCTAGCGGGGGGGTTGTCAGATACGCAGTATTTT.

This clonotype was recorded a few times. The chain carries TRBV11-2 and TRBJ2-5; D not certain. CDR3 length: 15 amino acids. Germline CDR1 SGHAT, CDR2 FQNNGV. The V and J ends lost 7 bases and 3 bases respectively, with 18 bases between them. For the CDR3, the DNA is TGTGCCAGCAACCCCGGCACTCTCGCGAAAGAGACCCAGTACTTC. Translating gives CASNPGTLAKETQYF.

This chain uses TRBV6-6 with TRBJ2-2; D might be TRBD2 (6 bases). The CDR3 spans 15 residues. Germline-derived CDR1 and CDR2 are MNHNY and SVGAGI (reference sequence). V shed 2 bases and J shed 8 bases, with 15 bases lying between them. DNA for the CDR3: TGTGCCAGCAGTTACGGGGACTTCCTTCGAGGGGAGCTGTTTTTT. Residues: CASSYGDFLRGELFF.

The chain employs TRBV6-6 and TRBJ1-2, with TRBD1 identical over 8 bases. CDR1 is MNHNY and CDR2 is SVGAGI in the germline V gene (reference sequence). The CDR3 is made up of 13 amino acids. J gave up 6 bases and V 4 bases, and 4 bases lay outside the gene matches. CDR3: CASSWDRTDGYTF. DNA of the CDR3: TGTGCCAGCAGTTGGGACAGGACGGATGGCTACACCTTC.

This clonotype has only a few counts. The chain carries TRBV12-3 or TRBV12-4 and TRBJ1-1; no reliable D call. The CDR3 consists of 13 residues. The V and J ends lost 7 bases and 11 bases respectively, with 20 bases between them. The CDR3 sequence: CASTKGRSGWAFF. CDR3 bases: TGTGCCAGCACCAAGGGAAGGTCAGGCTGGGCTTTCTTT.

The V call is TRBV5-6, the J call TRBJ1-4; no definite D call. The CDR3 length is 16 residues. V lost 2 bases and J lost 5, with 16 bases in between. Germline values: CDR1 SGHDT, CDR2 YYEEEE. CDR3 nucleotides: TGTGCCAGCAGCTTAAAAGGTTTCTCTAACAATGAAAAACTGTTTTTT. This encodes CASSLKGFSNNEKLFF.

This clonotype was seen only a few times. A clone one base away is much larger, so this may be a read error. The chain recombines TRBV29-1 with TRBJ2-7; D possibly corresponds to TRBD1 (5 bases). The V end lost 6 bases, the J end lost 2 bases, and 11 bases lay between the germline ends. The CDR3 has 12 amino acids. CDR1 is SQVTM, CDR2 ANQGSEA, per germline. CDR3 nucleotides: TGCAGCGTGTGGGGCAGCACCTACGAGCAGTACTTC. Its protein is CSVWGSTYEQYF.

This clonotype was detected many times. The chain has TRBV7-7 and TRBJ2-3; TRBD1 aligns across 11 bases. The ends lost 7 bases at V and 6 bases at J; junction bases unmatched: 6. The germline gives CDR1 SSHAT, CDR2 FNYEAQ (reference sequence). There are 14 residues in the CDR3. This chain's CDR3 is CASTGDRGYDTQYF. DNA of the CDR3: TGTGCCAGCACCGGGGACAGGGGGTACGATACGCAGTATTTT.

A word on this clonotype: A much larger clonotype is one base distant, so this may be a read error. As DNA, the CDR3 is TGTGCCAGCAGCCACGGCTCATTTAGCGGGGGGGCCTTCAGTGAGCAGTACTTC. As protein: CASSHGSFSGGAFSEQYF. The rearrangement links TRBV7-2 to TRBJ2-7; the match to TRBD2 covers 11 bases. Germline V lookup: CDR1 SGHTA, CDR2 FQGNSA. This CDR3 is built from 18 residues. The J segment lost 7 bases and the V segment lost 5 bases, leaving 19 bases of the junction unmatched.

This clonotype showed up many times. This chain uses TRBV20-1 with TRBJ1-2; no definite D call. From germline, CDR1 is DFQATT and CDR2 SNEGSKA (reference sequence). Trimming cost V 3 bases and J 4 bases, with 15 bases left between them. This CDR3 is built from 14 residues. The CDR3 bases are TGCAGTGCTAGCCCCGGTTCCGGCGGCTATGGCTACACCTTC. This gives the protein CSASPGSGGYGYTF.

This clonotype has just a few counts. The chain employs TRBV7-2 and TRBJ2-1; TRBD2 aligns across 14 bases. V lost 3 bases and J lost 2; bases outside the gene matches: 6. The CDR3 totals 18 residues. Germline assignment: CDR1 SGHTA and CDR2 FQGNSA. CDR3 sequence: CASSFPTSGGAAYNEQFF. Written as DNA, the CDR3 is TGTGCCAGCAGCTTCCCGACTAGCGGGGGGGCGGCCTACAATGAGCAGTTCTTC.

This clonotype was picked up many times. The chain is built from TRBV20-1 and TRBJ1-2; no clear D. The germline gives CDR1 DFQATT, CDR2 SNEGSKA (reference sequence). This CDR3 contains 14 residues. V lost 5 bases to trimming and J lost 10 bases, with 23 bases between them. The CDR3 sequence: CSAWNLYGLVLYTF. The CDR3 DNA reads TGCAGTGCTTGGAACCTTTACGGACTTGTCCTCTACACCTTC.

V is TRBV6-5 and J is TRBJ1-5; TRBD1 agrees at 8 bases. Germline V gene sequence: CDR1 MNHEY, CDR2 SVGAGI. The junction had 5 bases not matched to a gene; V was cut back by 4 bases and J by 3 bases. The CDR3 totals 15 residues. CDR3 loop: CASSFRQGSNQPQHF. The CDR3 bases are TGTGCCAGCAGTTTCCGACAGGGGTCCAATCAGCCCCAGCATTTT.

This clonotype was seen many times. The chain has TRBV12-3 or TRBV12-4 and TRBJ2-3; D is ambiguous. Trimming shortened V by 1 base and J by 8 bases, and 13 bases separated the two germline ends. There are 14 residues in the CDR3. The CDR3 sequence is CASSLVPHLSTQYF. CDR3 nucleotides: TGTGCCAGCAGTTTAGTACCCCATTTGAGTACGCAGTATTTT.

This clonotype was counted between two and nine times. V usage is TRBV20-1 and J usage is TRBJ2-1, with 7 bases lining up with TRBD2. The DNA matches TRBJ2-7 better at its end, which makes the J call doubtful. Germline assignment: CDR1 DFQATT and CDR2 SNEGSKA (reference sequence). The CDR3 loop spans 13 amino acids. The CDR3 region has the DNA TGCAGTGGGGGGGGAGCCGCCTACAATGAGCAGTACTTC. Protein: CSGGGAAYNEQYF.

The chain uses TRBV7-2 and TRBJ1-6, with D perhaps matching TRBD1 (6 bases). The length of the CDR3 is 16 residues. V was clipped by 2 bases and J by 9 bases, with 17 bases between them. Germline CDR1 is SGHTA and CDR2 is FQGNSA. Here the CDR3 DNA reads TGTGCCAGCAGCTTAAGTAGTTGGGACATAAGTTCACCCCTCCACTTT. This encodes CASSLSSWDISSPLHF.

Ten or more counts support this clonotype. The V and J genes are TRBV20-1 and TRBJ2-7, with 11 bases that match TRBD1. CDR1 is DFQATT, CDR2 SNEGSKA, per germline (reference sequence). CDR3 length: 15 amino acids. The J segment lost 4 bases and the V segment lost 5 bases, leaving 10 bases of the junction unmatched. Here the CDR3 reads CSARKRTGGGYEQYF. The CDR3 DNA sequence: TGCAGTGCTCGGAAAAGGACAGGGGGCGGGTACGAGCAGTACTTC.

A few counts support this clonotype. The rearrangement links TRBV27 to TRBJ1-2; 10 bases are a match to TRBD1. The CDR3 extends over 16 amino acids. Germline V lookup: CDR1 MNHEY, CDR2 SMNVEV (reference sequence). Trimming cost V 3 bases and J 4 bases; bases outside gene matches: 8. Here the CDR3 DNA reads TGTGCCAGCAGTTTTGGGACAGGGGCCATGCCCTATGGCTACACCTTC. Amino acids: CASSFGTGAMPYGYTF.

The chain is built from TRBV5-1 and TRBJ2-5; TRBD2 aligns across 9 bases. The J call may not be correct, given that the DNA end is closer to TRBJ2-1. Per germline, CDR1 SGHRS and CDR2 YFSETQ. CDR3 length: 16 residues. CDR3 region: CASSLSGGAGQETQFF. The CDR3 DNA sequence: TGCGCCAGCAGCCTTAGCGGGGGCGCAGGCCAAGAGACCCAGTTCTTC.

This chain connects TRBV29-1 to TRBJ2-7; the D gene is possibly TRBD1 (5 bases). The CDR3 length is 12 residues. Germline CDR1 is SQVTM and CDR2 is ANQGSEA. The V end lost 6 bases, the J end lost 3 bases, and 12 bases lay between the germline ends. The CDR3 region is CSVAPTDYEQYF. CDR3 coding DNA: TGCAGCGTCGCCCCGACAGACTACGAGCAGTACTTC.

The rearrangement uses TRBV7-8 and TRBJ1-5, with D perhaps TRBD1 (5 bases). Per the germline V gene, CDR1 is SGHVS and CDR2 is FQNEAQ. The CDR3 contains 15 residues. V gave up 5 bases and J gave up 2 bases, with 13 bases separating them. CDR3: CASSPGGLRNQPQHF. In nucleotides, the CDR3 is TGTGCCAGCAGCCCCGGGGGACTTCGCAATCAGCCCCAGCATTTT.